This TCR beta chain derives from a study of blood T cells in healthy people across ages. Whole-study context: In model experiments, template switching was able to capture about one barcoded beta molecule for every two T cells that were present.

Trimming took off 6 bases at V and 8 bases at J, with 22 bases between the two ends. Germline V lookup: CDR1 MNHEY, CDR2 SVGAGI. The CDR3 has 16 residues. Findings and caveats of the study: While age rose, TCR beta diversity per million T cells dropped in a roughly linear way.

Staff drew ten milliliters of peripheral blood from each donor. Remarks on this clonotype: Its antigen is not identified.

The use of a sample-barcoded 5' primer and a J-beta primer mix characterized a second PCR of 7 to 11 cycles. TCRdb passed the 5' RACE reads through MiXCR, listing each CDR3 protein once. The sample includes fewer than 700,000 distinct CDR3 sequences, 40% to 50% seen only once; the top ten take roughly 24%. The TCR was taken from an elderly man in good health. The V call is TRBV6-5, the J call TRBJ1-4, with a tentative D call TRBD1 (5 bases). Sample: blood. DNA for the CDR3: TGTGCCAGCAGATCAACAGGTTTTGCTCGAGGCGAAAAACTGTTTTTT. As protein: CASRSTGFARGEKLFF.